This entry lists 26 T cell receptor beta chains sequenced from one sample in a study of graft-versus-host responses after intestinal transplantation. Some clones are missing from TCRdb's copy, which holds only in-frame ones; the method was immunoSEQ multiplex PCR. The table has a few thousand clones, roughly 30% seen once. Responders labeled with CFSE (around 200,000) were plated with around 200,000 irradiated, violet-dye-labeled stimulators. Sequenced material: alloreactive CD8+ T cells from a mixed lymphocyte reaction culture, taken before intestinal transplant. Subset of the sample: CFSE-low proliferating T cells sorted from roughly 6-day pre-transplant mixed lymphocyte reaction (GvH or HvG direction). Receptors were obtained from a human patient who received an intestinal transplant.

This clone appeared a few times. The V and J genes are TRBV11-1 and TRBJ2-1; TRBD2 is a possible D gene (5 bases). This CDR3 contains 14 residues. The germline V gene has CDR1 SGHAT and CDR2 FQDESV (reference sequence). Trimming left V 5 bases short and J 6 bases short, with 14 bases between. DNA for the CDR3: TGTGCCAGCAGCCAAGAGGGCGTAGCCAATGAGCAGTTCTTC. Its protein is CASSQEGVANEQFF.

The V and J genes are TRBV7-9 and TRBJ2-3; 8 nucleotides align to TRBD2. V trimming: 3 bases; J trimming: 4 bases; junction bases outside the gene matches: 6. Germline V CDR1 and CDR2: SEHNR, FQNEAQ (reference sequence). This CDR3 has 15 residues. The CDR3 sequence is CASSFASGRPDTQYF. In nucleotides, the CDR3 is TGTGCCAGCAGCTTTGCTAGCGGGCGTCCAGATACGCAGTATTTT.

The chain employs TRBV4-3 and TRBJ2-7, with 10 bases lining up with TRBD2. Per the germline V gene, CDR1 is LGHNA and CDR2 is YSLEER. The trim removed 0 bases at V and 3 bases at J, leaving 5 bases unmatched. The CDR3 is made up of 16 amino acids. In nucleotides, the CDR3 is TGCGCCAGCAGCCAAGAAGCGGGAGGGTCCCGCTACGAGCAGTACTTC. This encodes CASSQEAGGSRYEQYF.

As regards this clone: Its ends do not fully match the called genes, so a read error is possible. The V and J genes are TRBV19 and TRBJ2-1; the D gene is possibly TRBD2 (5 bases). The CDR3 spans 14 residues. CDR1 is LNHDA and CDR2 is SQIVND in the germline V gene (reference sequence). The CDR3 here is CASRRPGAYNEQFF. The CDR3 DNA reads TGTGCAAGTAGGCGCCCCGGGGCCTACAATGAGCAGTTCTTC.

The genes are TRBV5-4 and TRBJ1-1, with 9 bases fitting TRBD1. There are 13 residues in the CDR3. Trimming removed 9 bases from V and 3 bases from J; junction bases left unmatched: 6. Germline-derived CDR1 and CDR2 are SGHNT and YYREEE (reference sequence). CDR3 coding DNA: TGTGCCACCCAGACAGGGGGGGACACTGAAGCTTTCTTT. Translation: CATQTGGDTEAFF.

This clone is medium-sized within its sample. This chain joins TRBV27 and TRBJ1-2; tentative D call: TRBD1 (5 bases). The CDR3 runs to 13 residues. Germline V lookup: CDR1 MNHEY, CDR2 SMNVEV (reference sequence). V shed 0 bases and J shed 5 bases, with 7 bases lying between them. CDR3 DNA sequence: TGTGCCAGCAGTTTATCGGAGGGGTATGGCTACACCTTC. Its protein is CASSLSEGYGYTF.

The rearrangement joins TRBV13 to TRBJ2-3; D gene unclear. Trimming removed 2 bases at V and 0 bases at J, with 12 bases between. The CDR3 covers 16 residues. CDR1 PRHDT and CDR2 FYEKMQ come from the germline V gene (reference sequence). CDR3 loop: CASSLFIVESTDTQYF. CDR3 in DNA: TGTGCCAGCAGCTTATTTATCGTGGAGAGCACAGATACGCAGTATTTT.

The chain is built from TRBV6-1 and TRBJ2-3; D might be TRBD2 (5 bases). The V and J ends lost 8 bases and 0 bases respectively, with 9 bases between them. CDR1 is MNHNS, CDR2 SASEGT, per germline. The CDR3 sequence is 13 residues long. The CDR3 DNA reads TGTGCCAGCGGGGAGATTAGCACAGATACGCAGTATTTT. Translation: CASGEISTDTQYF.

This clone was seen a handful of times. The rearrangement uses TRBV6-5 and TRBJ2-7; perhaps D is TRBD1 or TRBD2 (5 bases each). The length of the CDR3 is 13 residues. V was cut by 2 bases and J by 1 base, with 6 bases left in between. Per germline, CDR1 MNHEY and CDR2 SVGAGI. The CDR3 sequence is CASSYGGSYEQYF. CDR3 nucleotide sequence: TGTGCCAGCAGTTACGGGGGATCCTACGAGCAGTACTTC.

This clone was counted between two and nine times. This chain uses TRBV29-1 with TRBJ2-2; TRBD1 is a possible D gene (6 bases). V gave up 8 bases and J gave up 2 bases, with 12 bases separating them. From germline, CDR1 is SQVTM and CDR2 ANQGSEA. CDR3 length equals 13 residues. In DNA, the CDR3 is TGCAGCATTCGGACAGCTAACACCGGGGAGCTGTTTTTT. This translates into CSIRTANTGELFF.

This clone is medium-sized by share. The CDR3 DNA reads as TGTGCCAGCAGCCTTAGGACTAGCGATAACAATGAGCAGTTCTTC. This gives the protein CASSLRTSDNNEQFF. The J gene is TRBJ2-1, the V gene TRBV11-2; TRBD2 aligns across 9 bases. The V and J ends lost 5 bases and 5 bases, in that order; junction bases with no gene match: 7. Germline assignment: CDR1 SGHAT and CDR2 FQNNGV. CDR3 length equals 15 residues.

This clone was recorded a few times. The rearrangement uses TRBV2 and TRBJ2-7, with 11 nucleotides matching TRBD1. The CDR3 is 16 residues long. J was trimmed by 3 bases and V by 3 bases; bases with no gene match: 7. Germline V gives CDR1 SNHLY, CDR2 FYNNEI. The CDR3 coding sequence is TGTGCCAGCAGTGACTTAGGGACAGGGGGGGTCTACGAGCAGTACTTC. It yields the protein CASSDLGTGGVYEQYF.

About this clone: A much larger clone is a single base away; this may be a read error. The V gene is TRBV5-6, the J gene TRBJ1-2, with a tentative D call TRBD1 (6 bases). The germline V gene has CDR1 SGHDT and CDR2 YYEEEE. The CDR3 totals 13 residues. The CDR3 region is CARSLVGGGGYTF. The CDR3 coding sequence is TGTGCCCGCAGCTTGGTGGGGGGCGGTGGCTACACCTTC.

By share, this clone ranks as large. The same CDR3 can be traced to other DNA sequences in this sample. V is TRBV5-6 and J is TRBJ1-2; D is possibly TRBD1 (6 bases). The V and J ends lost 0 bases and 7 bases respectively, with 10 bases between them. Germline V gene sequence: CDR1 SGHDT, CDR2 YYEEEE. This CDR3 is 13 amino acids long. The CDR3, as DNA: TGTGCCAGCAGCTTGGTGGGGGGCGGTGGCTACACCTTC. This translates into CASSLVGGGGYTF.

CDR3 protein: CASSPDRSYEQYF. CDR3 DNA sequence: TGCGCCAGCAGCCCAGACAGGTCCTACGAGCAGTACTTC. The J gene is TRBJ2-7, the V gene TRBV5-1; the D gene is possibly TRBD1 (6 bases). CDR1 and CDR2 from the germline V gene are SGHRS and YFSETQ. There are 13 residues in the CDR3. The V and J ends lost 4 bases and 1 base respectively, with 9 bases between them.

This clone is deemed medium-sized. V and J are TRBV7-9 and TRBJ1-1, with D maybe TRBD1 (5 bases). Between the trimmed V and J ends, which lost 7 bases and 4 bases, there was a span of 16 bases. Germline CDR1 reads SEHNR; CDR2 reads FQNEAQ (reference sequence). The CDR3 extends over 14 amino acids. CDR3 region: CASMLQTDTTEAFF. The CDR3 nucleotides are TGTGCCAGCATGCTACAGACAGACACCACTGAAGCTTTCTTT. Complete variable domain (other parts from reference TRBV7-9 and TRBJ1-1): DTGVSQNPRHKITKRGQNVTFRCDPISEHNRLYWYRQTLGQGPEFLTYFQNEAQLEKSRLLSDRFSAERPKGSFSTLEIQRTEQGDSAMYLCASMLQTDTTEAFFGQGTRLTVV.

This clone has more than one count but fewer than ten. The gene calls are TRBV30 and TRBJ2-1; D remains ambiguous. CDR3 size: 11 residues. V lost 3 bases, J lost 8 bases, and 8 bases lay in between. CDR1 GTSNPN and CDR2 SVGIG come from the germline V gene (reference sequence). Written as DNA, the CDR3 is TGTGCCTGGAGAAATATCGATGAGCAGTTCTTC. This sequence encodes CAWRNIDEQFF.

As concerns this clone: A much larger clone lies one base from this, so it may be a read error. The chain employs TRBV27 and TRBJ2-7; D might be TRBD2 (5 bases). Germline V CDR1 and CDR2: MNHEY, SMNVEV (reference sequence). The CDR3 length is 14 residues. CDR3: CASCLWTGTYEQYF. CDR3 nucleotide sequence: TGTGCCAGCTGTTTATGGACGGGGACCTACGAGCAGTACTTC.

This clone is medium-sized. DNA for the CDR3: TGTGCCAGCAGCTTGGATGGCGGTACCTACGAGCAGTACTTC. Translating it yields CASSLDGGTYEQYF. The chain couples TRBV5-4 to TRBJ2-7; D is unresolved. The germline V gene encodes CDR1 SGHNT and CDR2 YYREEE (reference sequence). The CDR3 loop spans 14 amino acids. Trimming removed 0 bases from V and 2 bases from J, with 9 bases in between.

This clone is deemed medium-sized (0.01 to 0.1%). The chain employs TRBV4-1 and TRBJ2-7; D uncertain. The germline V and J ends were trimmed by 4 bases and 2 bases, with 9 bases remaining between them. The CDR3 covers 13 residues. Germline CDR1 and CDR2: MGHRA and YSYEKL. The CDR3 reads CASSLSVPYEQYF. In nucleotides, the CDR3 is TGCGCCAGCAGCCTATCGGTCCCCTACGAGCAGTACTTC.

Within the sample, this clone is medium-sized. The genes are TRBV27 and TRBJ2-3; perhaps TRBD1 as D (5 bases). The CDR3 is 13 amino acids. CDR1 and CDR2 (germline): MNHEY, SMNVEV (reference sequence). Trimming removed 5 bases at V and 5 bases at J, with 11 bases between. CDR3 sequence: CASSHLQEDTQYF. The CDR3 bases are TGTGCCAGCAGTCATTTACAGGAAGATACGCAGTATTTT.

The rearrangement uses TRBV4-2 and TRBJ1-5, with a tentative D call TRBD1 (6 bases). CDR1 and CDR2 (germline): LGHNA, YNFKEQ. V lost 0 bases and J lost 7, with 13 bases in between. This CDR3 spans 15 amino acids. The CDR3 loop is CASSQEGGGEQPQHF. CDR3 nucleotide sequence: TGTGCCAGCAGCCAAGAAGGGGGAGGGGAACAGCCCCAGCATTTT.

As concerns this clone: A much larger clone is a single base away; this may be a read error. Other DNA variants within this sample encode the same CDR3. The DNA for the CDR3 is TGTGCCAGTAGTTACTCGTCGGGGGTCGGGGAGCTGTTTTTT. Translated, it gives CASSYSSGVGELFF. V gene TRBV6-5 combines with J gene TRBJ2-2, with TRBD2 as a possible D gene (6 bases). Germline CDR1 reads MNHEY; CDR2 reads SVGAGI. The CDR3 spans 14 residues.

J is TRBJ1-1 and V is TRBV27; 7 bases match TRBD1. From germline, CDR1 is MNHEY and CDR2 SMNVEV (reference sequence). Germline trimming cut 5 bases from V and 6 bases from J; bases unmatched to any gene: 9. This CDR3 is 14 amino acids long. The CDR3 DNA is TGTGCCAGCAGTCTAGGAGGGGGCATTGCTGAAGCTTTCTTT. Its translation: CASSLGGGIAEAFF.

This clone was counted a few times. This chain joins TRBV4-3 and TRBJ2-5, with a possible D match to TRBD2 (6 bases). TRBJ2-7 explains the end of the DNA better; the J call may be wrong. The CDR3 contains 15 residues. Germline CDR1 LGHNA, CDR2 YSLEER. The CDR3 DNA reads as TGCGCCAGCAGCTTTCAGTGGGCGGGGACCTACGAGCAGTACTTC. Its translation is CASSFQWAGTYEQYF.

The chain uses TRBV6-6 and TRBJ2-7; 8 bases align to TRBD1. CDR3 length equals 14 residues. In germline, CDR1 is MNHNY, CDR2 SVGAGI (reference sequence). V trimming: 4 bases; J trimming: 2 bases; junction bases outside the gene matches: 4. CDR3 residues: CASSWGQDPYEQYF. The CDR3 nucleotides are TGTGCCAGCAGTTGGGGACAGGACCCCTACGAGCAGTACTTC.